These 3 T cell receptor beta chains were all obtained from the same sample, sequenced in a study of blood T cell repertoires in COVID-19. Only in-frame clones appear in the TCRdb table, and some are missing; sequencing was by immunoSEQ multiplex PCR. The data show some 320,000 clones, about 82% seen once. Sequencing input: peripheral blood. These TCRs come from a human donor in a cohort sampled during active COVID-19.

V and J are TRBV6-1 and TRBJ2-4; TRBD1 matches 11 bases. The CDR3 covers 15 residues. CDR1 is MNHNS, CDR2 SASEGT, per germline. J gave up 3 bases and V 6 bases, and 4 bases lay outside the gene matches. The CDR3 coding sequence is TGTGCCAGCAGAGCCGGGACAGGGGGCAAAAACATTCAGTACTTC. Amino acid sequence: CASRAGTGGKNIQYF.

The genes are TRBV19 and TRBJ2-1; unclear D gene. Trimming took 6 bases from V and 0 from J, leaving 6 bases between them. Germline V lookup: CDR1 LNHDA, CDR2 SQIVND (reference sequence). There are 13 residues in the CDR3. The CDR3 protein is CASRVSSYNEQFF. The CDR3 DNA reads as TGTGCCAGTAGGGTGAGCTCCTACAATGAGCAGTTCTTC. The full variable domain, completed using reference TRBV19 and TRBJ2-1, is DGGITQSPKYLFRKEGQNVTLSCEQNLNHDAMYWYRQDPGQGLRLIYYSQIVNDFQKGDIAEGYSVSREKKESFPLTVTSAQKNPTAFYLCASRVSSYNEQFFGPGTRLTVL.

The sample holds a few counts of this clone. The chain recombines TRBV5-1 with TRBJ2-7; D unclear. CDR1 SGHRS and CDR2 YFSETQ come from the germline V gene. There are 14 residues in the CDR3. Trimming cost V 2 bases and J 2 bases, with 11 bases left between them. The CDR3 spells CASSFINRTYEQYF. The CDR3, as DNA: TGCGCCAGCAGCTTTATTAACAGAACCTACGAGCAGTACTTC.